This T cell receptor beta chain was recorded in a study of Ad26.COV2.S vaccination and SARS-CoV-2 variants. General observations from the study: Spike-specific TCR breadth ran higher among vaccine recipients than placebo recipients.

In the case of this clone: Its antigen is still unknown.

There are 16 residues in the CDR3. V was clipped by 0 bases and J by 6 bases, with 17 bases between them. CDR1 is LGHNT and CDR2 is FRNRAP in the germline V gene. Documented treatment: some 20 received Ad26.COV2.S at low or high dose, single or two shots; roughly five received placebo; per-sample allocation not given. The samples date from day 63 after the first vaccine or placebo injection. Only in-frame clones appear in the TCRdb table, and some are missing; sequencing was by immunoSEQ multiplex PCR. Of about 320,000 clones listed, just under 85% are singletons. The sequences come from peripheral blood, collected in a trial of Ad26.COV2.S vaccine versus placebo. This clonotype was sampled from a person between 18 and 65 years old who received the Ad26.COV2.S COVID-19 vaccine or a placebo. The chain joins TRBV12-5 to TRBJ1-1; D is ambiguous. The CDR3 DNA sequence: TGTGCTAGTGGTTTGGTACTAACGGGGAATTATGCTGAAGCTTTCTTT. This translates into CASGLVLTGNYAEAFF.